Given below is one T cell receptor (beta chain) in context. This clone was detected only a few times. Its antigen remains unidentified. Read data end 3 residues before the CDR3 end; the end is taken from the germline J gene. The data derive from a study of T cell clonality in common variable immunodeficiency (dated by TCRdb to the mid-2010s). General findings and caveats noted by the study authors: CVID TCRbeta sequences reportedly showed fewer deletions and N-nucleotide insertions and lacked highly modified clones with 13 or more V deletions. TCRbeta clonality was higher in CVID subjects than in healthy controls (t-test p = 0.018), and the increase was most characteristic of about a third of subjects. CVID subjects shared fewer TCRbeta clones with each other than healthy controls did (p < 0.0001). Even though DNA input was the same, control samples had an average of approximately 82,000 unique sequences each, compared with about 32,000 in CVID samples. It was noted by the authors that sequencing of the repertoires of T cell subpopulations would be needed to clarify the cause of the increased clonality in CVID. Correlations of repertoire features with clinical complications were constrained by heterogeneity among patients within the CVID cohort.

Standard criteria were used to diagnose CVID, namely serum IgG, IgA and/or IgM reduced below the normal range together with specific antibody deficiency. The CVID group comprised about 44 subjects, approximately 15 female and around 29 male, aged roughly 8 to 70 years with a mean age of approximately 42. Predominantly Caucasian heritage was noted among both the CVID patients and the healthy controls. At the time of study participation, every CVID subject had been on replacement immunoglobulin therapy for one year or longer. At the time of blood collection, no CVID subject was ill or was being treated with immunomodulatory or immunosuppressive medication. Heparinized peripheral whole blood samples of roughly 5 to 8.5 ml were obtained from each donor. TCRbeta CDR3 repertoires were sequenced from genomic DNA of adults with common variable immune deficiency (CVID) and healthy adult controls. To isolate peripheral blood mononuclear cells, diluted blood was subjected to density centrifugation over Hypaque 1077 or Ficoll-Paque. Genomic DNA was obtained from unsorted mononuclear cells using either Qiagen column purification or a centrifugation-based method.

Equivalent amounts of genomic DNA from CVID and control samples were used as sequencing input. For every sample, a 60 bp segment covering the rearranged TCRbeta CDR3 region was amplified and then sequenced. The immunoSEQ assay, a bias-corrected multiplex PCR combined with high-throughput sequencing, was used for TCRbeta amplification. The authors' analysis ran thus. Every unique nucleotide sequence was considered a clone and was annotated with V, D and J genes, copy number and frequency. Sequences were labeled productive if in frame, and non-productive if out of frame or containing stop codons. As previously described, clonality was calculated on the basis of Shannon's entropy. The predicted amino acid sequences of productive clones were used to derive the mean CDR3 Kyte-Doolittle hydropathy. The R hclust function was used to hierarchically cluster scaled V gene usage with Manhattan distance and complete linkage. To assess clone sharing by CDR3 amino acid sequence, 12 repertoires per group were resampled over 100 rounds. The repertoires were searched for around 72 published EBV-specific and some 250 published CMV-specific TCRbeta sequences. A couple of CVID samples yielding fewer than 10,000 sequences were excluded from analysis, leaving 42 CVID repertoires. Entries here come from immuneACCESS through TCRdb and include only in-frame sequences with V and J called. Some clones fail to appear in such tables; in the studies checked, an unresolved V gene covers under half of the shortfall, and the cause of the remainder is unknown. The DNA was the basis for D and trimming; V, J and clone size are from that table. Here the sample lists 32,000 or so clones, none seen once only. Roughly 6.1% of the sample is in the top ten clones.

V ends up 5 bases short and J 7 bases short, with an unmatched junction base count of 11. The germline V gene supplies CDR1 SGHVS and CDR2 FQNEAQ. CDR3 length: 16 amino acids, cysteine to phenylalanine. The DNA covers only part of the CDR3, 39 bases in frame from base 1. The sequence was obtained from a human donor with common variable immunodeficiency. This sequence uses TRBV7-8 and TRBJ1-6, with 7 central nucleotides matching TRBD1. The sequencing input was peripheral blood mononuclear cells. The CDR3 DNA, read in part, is TGTGCCAGCAGCCCCCCCCGGGACAGAAGAAATTCACCC. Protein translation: CASSPPRDRRNSP. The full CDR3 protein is CASSPPRDRRNSPLHF.